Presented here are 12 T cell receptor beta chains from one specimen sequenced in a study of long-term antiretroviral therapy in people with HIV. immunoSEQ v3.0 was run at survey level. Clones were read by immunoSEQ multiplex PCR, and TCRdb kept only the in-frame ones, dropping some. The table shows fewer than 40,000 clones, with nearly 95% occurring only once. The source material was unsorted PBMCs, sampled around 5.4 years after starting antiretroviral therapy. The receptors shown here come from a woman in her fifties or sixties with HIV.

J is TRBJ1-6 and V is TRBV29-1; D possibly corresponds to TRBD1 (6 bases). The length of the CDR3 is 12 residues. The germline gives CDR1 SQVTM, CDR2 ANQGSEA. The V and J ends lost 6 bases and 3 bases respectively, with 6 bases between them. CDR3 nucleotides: TGCAGCGTACAGGGCTATAATTCACCCCTCCACTTT. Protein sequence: CSVQGYNSPLHF.

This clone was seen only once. CDR3: CASSGDGFDTGELFF. Written as DNA, the CDR3 is TGTGCCAGCAGCGGGGACGGGTTTGACACCGGGGAGCTGTTTTTT. The chain recombines TRBV11-2 with TRBJ2-2; D may be TRBD1 or TRBD2 (5 bases each). CDR3 length: 15 residues. Germline CDR1 SGHAT, CDR2 FQNNGV. Trimming removed 5 bases from V and 3 bases from J, with 13 bases in between.

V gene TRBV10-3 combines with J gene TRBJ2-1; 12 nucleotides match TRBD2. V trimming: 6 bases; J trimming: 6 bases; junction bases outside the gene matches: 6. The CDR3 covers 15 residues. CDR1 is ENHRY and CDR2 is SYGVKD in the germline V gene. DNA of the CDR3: TGTGCCATCAGGCCGACTAGCGGGGGCGGCAATGAGCAGTTCTTC. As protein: CAIRPTSGGGNEQFF.

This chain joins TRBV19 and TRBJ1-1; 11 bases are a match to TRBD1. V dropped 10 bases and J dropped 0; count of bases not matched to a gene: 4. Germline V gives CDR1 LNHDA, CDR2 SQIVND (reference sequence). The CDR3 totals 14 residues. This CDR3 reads CATRDRGMNTEAFF. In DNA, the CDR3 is TGTGCCACCAGGGACAGGGGGATGAACACTGAAGCTTTCTTT.

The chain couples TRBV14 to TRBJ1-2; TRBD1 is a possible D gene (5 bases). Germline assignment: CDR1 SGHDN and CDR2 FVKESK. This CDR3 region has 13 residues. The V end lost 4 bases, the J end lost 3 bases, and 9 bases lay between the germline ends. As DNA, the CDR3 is TGTGCCAGCAGCCCCGGGACGGACTATGGCTACACCTTC. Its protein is CASSPGTDYGYTF.

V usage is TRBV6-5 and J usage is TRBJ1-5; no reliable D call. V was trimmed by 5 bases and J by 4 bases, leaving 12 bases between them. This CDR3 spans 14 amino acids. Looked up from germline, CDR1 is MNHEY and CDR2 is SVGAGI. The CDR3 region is CASSTRTGNQPQHF. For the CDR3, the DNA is TGTGCCAGCAGTACACGGACGGGTAATCAGCCCCAGCATTTT.

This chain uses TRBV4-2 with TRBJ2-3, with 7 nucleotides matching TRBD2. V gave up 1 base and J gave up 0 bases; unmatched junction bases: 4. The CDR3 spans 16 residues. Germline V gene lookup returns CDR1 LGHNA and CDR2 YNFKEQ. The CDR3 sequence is CASSQGPAGSTDTQYF. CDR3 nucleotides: TGTGCCAGCAGCCAAGGGCCAGCGGGGAGCACAGATACGCAGTATTTT.

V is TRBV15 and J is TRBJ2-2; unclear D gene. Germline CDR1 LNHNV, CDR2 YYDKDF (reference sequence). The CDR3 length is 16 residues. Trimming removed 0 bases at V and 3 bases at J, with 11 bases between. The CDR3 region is CATSRESLSYTGELFF. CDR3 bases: TGTGCCACCAGCAGAGAAAGTCTTTCCTACACCGGGGAGCTGTTTTTT.

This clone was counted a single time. CDR3 in DNA: TGTGCCAGCAGCCGGGACAGGGGAAAGGGAGAGACCCAGTACTTC. It specifies CASSRDRGKGETQYF. The V gene is TRBV5-6, the J gene TRBJ2-5; the match to TRBD1 covers 10 bases. The CDR3 loop spans 15 amino acids. Trimming removed 4 bases from V and 4 bases from J; junction bases left unmatched: 7. CDR1 SGHDT and CDR2 YYEEEE come from the germline V gene.

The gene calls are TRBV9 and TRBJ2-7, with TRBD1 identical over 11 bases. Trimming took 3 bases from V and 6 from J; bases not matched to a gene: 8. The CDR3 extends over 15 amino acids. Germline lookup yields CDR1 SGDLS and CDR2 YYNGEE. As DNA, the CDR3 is TGTGCCAGCAGCGCACGACCGGGACAGGGGGTCGAGCAGTACTTC. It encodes CASSARPGQGVEQYF.

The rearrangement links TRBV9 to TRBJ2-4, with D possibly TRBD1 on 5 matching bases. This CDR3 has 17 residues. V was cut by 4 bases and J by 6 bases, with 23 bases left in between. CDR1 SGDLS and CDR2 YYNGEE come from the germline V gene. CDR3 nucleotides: TGTGCCAGCAGCCCTAAGGGGCGGAAGGAACTCCCAAACATTCAGTACTTC. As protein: CASSPKGRKELPNIQYF.

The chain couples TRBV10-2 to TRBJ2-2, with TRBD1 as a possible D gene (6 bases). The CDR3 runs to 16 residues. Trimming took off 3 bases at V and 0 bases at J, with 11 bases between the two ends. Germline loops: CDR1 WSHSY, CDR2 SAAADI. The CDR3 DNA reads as TGCGCCAGCAGTGACCCCGGGACATCGAACACCGGGGAGCTGTTTTTT. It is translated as CASSDPGTSNTGELFF.